This T cell receptor beta chain was recovered during a study of control samples from healthy donors and cancer patients. The data were produced by immunoSEQ multiplex PCR, yet TCRdb's version contains in-frame clones alone and is incomplete. This sample has 150,000 to 200,000 clones, with 90% to 95% found just once. This TCR was recovered from a woman aged 35 to 49 in good health. The sequencing sample was made of blood.

CDR3 amino acids: CASSSNGGPPRYEQFF. As DNA, the CDR3 is TGTGCCAGCAGCTCAAACGGGGGACCCCCGCGGTATGAGCAGTTCTTC. The V gene is TRBV21-1, the J gene TRBJ2-1; TRBD2, the table's D call, lacks a check against the DNA. TRBV21-1 represents a pseudogene. This CDR3 region has 16 residues.